What follows are 14 T cell receptor beta chains derived from one specimen sequenced in a study of glioma-infiltrating T cells. Amplification of TCR alpha and beta CDR3 regions from RNA used iRepertoire nested multiplex PCR. TCRdb itself ran the multiplex PCR reads through MiXCR, one entry per CDR3 protein. The table shows around 99,000 distinct CDR3 sequences, with 20% to 25% occurring only once. Sample: glioma tissue, nonneoplastic brain tissue, or PBMCs (not recorded which). The source is a human donor with low-grade glioma or glioblastoma, undergoing nonglioma brain surgery, or in good health (not recorded which).

This clonotype occurred once. This sequence joins TRBV6-2 or TRBV6-3 and TRBJ2-1; 12 bases align to TRBD2. Germline trimming cut 7 bases from V and 6 bases from J; bases unmatched to any gene: 10. CDR1 is MNHEY, CDR2 SVGEGT, per germline. The length of the CDR3 is 16 residues. Here the CDR3 reads CASTLTLAGGANEQFF. CDR3 coding DNA: TGTGCCAGCACCTTGACACTAGCGGGGGGTGCCAATGAGCAGTTCTTC.

This clonotype was counted many times. This chain joins TRBV7-9 and TRBJ1-1; no reliable D call. The V gene lost 1 base and the J gene lost 9 bases, with 9 bases spanning the gap. This CDR3 has 12 residues. Germline-derived CDR1 and CDR2 are SEHNR and FQNEAQ (reference sequence). This chain's CDR3 is CASSLGTAQAFF. CDR3 DNA: TGTGCCAGCAGCTTAGGAACCGCCCAAGCTTTCTTT.

This clonotype was seen repeatedly, ten times or more. V and J are TRBV7-2 and TRBJ1-1; D might be TRBD1 (6 bases). V lost 5 bases, J lost 0 bases, and 13 bases lay in between. Looked up from germline, CDR1 is SGHTA and CDR2 is FQGNSA. This CDR3 comprises 15 residues. The CDR3 is CASSGGGALNTEAFF. For the CDR3, the DNA is TGTGCCAGCAGCGGAGGGGGGGCTTTGAACACTGAAGCTTTCTTT.

Many counts were recorded for this clonotype. This chain joins TRBV29-1 and TRBJ2-1; 10 bases are shared with TRBD2. This CDR3 contains 15 residues. Per germline, CDR1 SQVTM and CDR2 ANQGSEA. CDR3 amino acids: CSIRTSGFSYNEQFF. The DNA of the CDR3 is TGCAGTATCCGGACTAGCGGTTTTTCCTACAATGAGCAGTTCTTC.

This clonotype was observed many times. The chain carries TRBV5-4 and TRBJ1-6; D is unclear. The CDR3 has 14 residues. Per germline, CDR1 SGHNT and CDR2 YYREEE (reference sequence). V was cut by 2 bases and J by 3 bases, with 6 bases left in between. As DNA, the CDR3 is TGTGCCAGCAGCTTTGGGGTCTATAATTCACCCCTCCACTTT. Residues: CASSFGVYNSPLHF.

This clonotype came up a few times. V is TRBV19 and J is TRBJ2-5, with 7 positions matching TRBD1. The CDR3 sequence is 17 residues long. The V gene's germline CDR1 is LNHDA and CDR2 SQIVND (reference sequence). With 6 bases clipped from V and 0 bases from J, the junction kept 13 bases outside the gene matches. The CDR3 reads CASSLGTGTANQETQYF. The CDR3 DNA follows: TGTGCCAGTAGCCTAGGAACCGGGACAGCGAACCAAGAGACCCAGTACTTC.

This sequence joins TRBV6-1 and TRBJ2-7; TRBD2 aligns across 14 bases. Germline lookup yields CDR1 MNHNS and CDR2 SASEGT. The CDR3 extends over 15 amino acids. With 8 bases clipped from V and 10 bases from J, the junction kept 13 bases outside the gene matches. The CDR3 loop is CASQSNLGLAGDQYF. Written as DNA, the CDR3 is TGTGCCAGCCAGAGCAACCTGGGACTAGCGGGGGACCAGTACTTC.

CDR3 coding DNA: TGTGCCAGCAGCCATTTCGGACAGGGAATGAGTGGCTACACCTTC. Amino acids: CASSHFGQGMSGYTF. The genes are TRBV3-1 and TRBJ1-2; 8 bases match TRBD1. The CDR3 runs to 15 residues. Trimming removed 3 bases from V and 7 bases from J; junction bases left unmatched: 10. Looked up from germline, CDR1 is LGHDT and CDR2 is YNNKEL (reference sequence).

This clonotype was seen many times. The genes are TRBV20-1 and TRBJ2-7, with D possibly being TRBD2 (7 bases). V lost 6 bases and J 1 base, leaving 16 bases between the germline ends. This CDR3 region has 14 residues. Germline loops: CDR1 DFQATT, CDR2 SNEGSKA (reference sequence). CDR3 residues: CSAPRGGGSYEQYF. DNA for the CDR3: TGCAGTGCCCCAAGGGGAGGGGGTTCCTACGAGCAGTACTTC.

In this sample, this clonotype turned up many times. V and J are TRBV29-1 and TRBJ2-7; D is ambiguous. This CDR3 comprises 13 residues. V was cut by 2 bases and J by 2 bases, with 10 bases left in between. Germline V gene lookup returns CDR1 SQVTM and CDR2 ANQGSEA. DNA for the CDR3: TGCAGCGTTGAAACTGGGATACCCTACGAGCAGTACTTC. Its translation is CSVETGIPYEQYF.

Notes on this clonotype: It may be a read error: a sequence one base away is much more abundant. The chain employs TRBV24-1 and TRBJ2-2; D ambiguous. The CDR3 is 12 amino acids. Per the germline V gene, CDR1 is KGHDR and CDR2 is SFDVKD. CDR3 DNA sequence: TGTGCCTCCAGTGATTTCTCCGGGGAGCTGTTTTTT. Protein: CASSDFSGELFF.

As regards this clonotype: The conserved phenylalanine or tryptophan normally closing the CDR3 is absent here, so this likely arose from a read error. This chain joins TRBV20-1 and TRBJ1-1; D is uncertain. Germline CDR1 and CDR2: DFQATT and SNEGSKA (reference sequence). The V gene lost 0 bases and the J gene lost 8 bases, with 19 bases spanning the gap. The CDR3 totals 15 residues. For the CDR3, the DNA is TGCAGTGCTAGAGATCGGGAAGCAGGTTTCCAAGAAGCTTTCTCT. This translates into CSARDREAGFQEAFS.

In regard to this clonotype: Just one base apart from a much larger clone, this may be a read error. The chain uses TRBV4-1 and TRBJ1-5; 9 bases are shared with TRBD1. CDR3 length equals 15 residues. The germline V gene encodes CDR1 MGHRA and CDR2 YSYEKL. The J segment lost 4 bases and the V segment lost 3 bases, leaving 4 bases of the junction unmatched. The CDR3 loop reads CASSQLDRGNQPQHF. As DNA, the CDR3 is TGCGCCAGCAGCCAGTTGGACAGGGGAAATCAGCCCCAGCATTTT.

This clonotype was recorded at least ten times. This chain links TRBV6-1 with TRBJ1-1; possible D gene TRBD1, 5 bases. V was shortened by 5 bases and J by 0 bases, with 13 bases between the two germline ends. This CDR3 contains 15 residues. Germline CDR1 MNHNS, CDR2 SASEGT. The CDR3 loop reads CASSPGRGVNTEAFF. Written as DNA, the CDR3 is TGTGCCAGCAGTCCTGGGCGGGGGGTGAACACTGAAGCTTTCTTT.